The table lists the clone carrying this T cell receptor (beta chain) with a count of one. The antigen remains unidentified. The data belong to a study of cytomegalovirus exposure and HLA in healthy donors. Study-wide results and limits: Earlier analysis yielded a pattern in which most TCR beta V segments were productive about 90% or about 30% of the time. Common viral pathogens seemed to be connected with several of the most significant clusters, according to a later analysis. Presence/absence results assume similar sequencing depth per donor, which may not hold. The authors later found most CMV-associated TCR beta chains appeared HLA-restricted.

V was clipped by 1 base and J by 4 bases; unmatched bases: 9. Germline V CDR1 and CDR2: LGHNA, YNFKEQ. The CDR3 has 16 residues. Primers included in the PCR were 60 Vbeta and 13 Jbeta primers. The protocol was immunoSEQ multiplex PCR, while the TCRdb copy is restricted to in-frame clones and leaves out a portion. In the table there are over 65,000 clones, 70% to 90% of which are singletons. The clonotype comes from a human donor in good health. The rearrangement joins TRBV4-2 to TRBJ2-7; TRBD1 aligns across 8 bases. The sequenced material came from PBMCs. The CDR3 region is CASSQGPDRAQYEQYF. The CDR3 nucleotides read TGTGCCAGCAGCCAAGGACCGGACAGGGCCCAATACGAGCAGTACTTC.